This TCR beta chain was identified in a study of T cell responses to AZD1222 COVID-19 vaccine. Study observations and caveats: Donors were chiefly white British, with a greater number of females, and clonal diversity was perhaps underestimated. With dominance at 160-218 and 743-854, vaccine-associated CD4 TCRs spanned spike.

The germline V and J ends were trimmed by 0 bases and 4 bases, with 9 bases remaining between them. CDR1 is GTSNPN, CDR2 SVGIG, per germline (reference sequence). There are 13 residues in the CDR3. Clones were sequenced by immunoSEQ multiplex PCR, and TCRdb holds only the in-frame ones, with some missing. In the table there are some 110,000 clones, roughly nine tenths of which are singletons. Worth noting for this clone: Its antigen remains unidentified.

This chain connects TRBV30 to TRBJ1-2, with D perhaps TRBD1 (6 bases). This receptor was identified in an adult who received the MenACWY meningococcal vaccine as a control. The material was peripheral blood, obtained 28 days after the second dose of the MenACWY control vaccine. The DNA for the CDR3 is TGTGCCTGGAGTGTAGCAGGGGCCTATGGCTACACCTTC. This gives the protein CAWSVAGAYGYTF.